This T cell receptor (beta chain) was recorded in a study of vaccination and CD4 T cells after COVID-19. Study summary: Samples were taken after vaccination, a median of about 73 days after dose two, with a range of 14 to 241.

As to treatment: 10-day PBMC culture with coronavirus spike peptide pools or control peptides (ViraFEST assay). The Oncomine TCR Beta short-read assay sequenced DNA from cultured CD4+ T cells. Via MiXCR, TCRdb re-called the PCR reads, giving one row per CDR3 protein. The sample includes around 7,000 distinct CDR3 sequences, over 70% of them seen just once. In regard to this clonotype: What it binds is not known.

V lost 3 bases and J lost 0, with 6 bases in between. Germline-derived CDR1 and CDR2 are MNHEY and SMNVEV (reference sequence). This CDR3 is built from 14 residues. The chain has TRBV27 and TRBJ1-5; D unclear. Sequenced material: CD4+ T cells from blood, cultured in vitro. The clonotype was recovered from a human donor who had recovered from COVID-19. The CDR3 loop reads CASSFLASNQPQHF. The CDR3 DNA reads TGTGCCAGCAGTTTTCTAGCTAGCAATCAGCCCCAGCATTTT.